A single sample is the source of the 28 T cell receptor beta chains below, sequenced in a study of identical twins. TCRdb reanalysed the 5' RACE reads using MiXCR and keeps one entry per CDR3 protein. The table records 250,000 to 350,000 distinct CDR3 sequences, about 8.9% of them present only once. The data also belong to a second study, concerning yellow fever vaccine responses in identical twins.

The sequencing input was memory (CD45RO+) T cells sorted from blood. Every receptor here comes from a woman aged 18-29 years in good health.

A few counts support this clonotype. The V gene is TRBV7-8, the J gene TRBJ2-5; a weak D match, TRBD1 (6 bases). The CDR3 has 16 amino acids. V was pared by 0 bases and J by 14 bases, with 25 bases between. CDR1 SGHVS and CDR2 FQNEAQ come from the germline V gene. The CDR3, as DNA: TGTGCCAGCAGCTTAGCCCAGGTCCTACAGGGCCGGTGGGGATACTTC. Amino acid sequence: CASSLAQVLQGRWGYF.

This clonotype was seen a few times. This chain connects TRBV5-6 to TRBJ2-4, with unresolved D. Germline values: CDR1 SGHDT, CDR2 YYEEEE. With 6 bases removed from V and 0 bases from J, the gap between germline ends came to 10 bases. The CDR3 has 14 residues. This CDR3 reads CASTNPGAKNIQYF. The CDR3 DNA follows: TGTGCCAGCACCAACCCCGGAGCCAAAAACATTCAGTACTTC.

Ten or more counts support this clonotype. The J gene is TRBJ2-6, the V gene TRBV12-3 or TRBV12-4; D is uncertain. Trimming removed 6 bases from V and 2 bases from J, with 8 bases in between. CDR3 length: 14 amino acids. CDR3 bases: TGTGCCAGCAGGCTATCGACTGGGGCCAACGTCCTGACTTTC. Its translation is CASRLSTGANVLTF.

This clonotype has a count of ten or more. The chain links TRBV2 to TRBJ2-2; 8 positions agree with TRBD2. V dropped 6 bases and J dropped 2; count of bases not matched to a gene: 8. In germline, CDR1 is SNHLY, CDR2 FYNNEI. The CDR3 totals 16 residues. CDR3 sequence (DNA): TGTGCCAGCAGAGCGGGAGCGGGAGTAAACACCGGGGAGCTGTTTTTT. Residues: CASRAGAGVNTGELFF.

This clonotype was recorded many times. The J gene is TRBJ2-7, the V gene TRBV3-1; TRBD2 matches at 7 bases. This CDR3 spans 13 amino acids. V shed 4 bases and J 3 bases; nucleotides not matched to a gene: 3. Germline-derived CDR1 and CDR2 are LGHDT and YNNKEL (reference sequence). In DNA form, the CDR3 reads TGTGCCAGCAGCCTGACTAGCAGCTACGAGCAGTACTTC. Encoded protein: CASSLTSSYEQYF.

This clonotype was picked up a small number of times. This chain joins TRBV6-1 and TRBJ2-7, with D unresolved. V was trimmed by 2 bases and J by 0 bases, leaving 2 bases between them. The CDR3 runs to 12 residues. Per the germline V gene, CDR1 is MNHNS and CDR2 is SASEGT. CDR3 sequence: CASSEHSYEQYV. The CDR3 nucleotides read TGTGCCAGCAGTGAACACTCCTACGAGCAGTACGTC.

The sample holds many counts of this clonotype. For the CDR3, the DNA is TGTGCCAGCAGTTCGGGACTAGCGGGAGAGAAGACCCAGTACTTC. Translated: CASSSGLAGEKTQYF. The chain joins TRBV7-9 to TRBJ2-5, with 14 bases aligning to TRBD2. This CDR3 region has 15 residues. Per germline, CDR1 SEHNR and CDR2 FQNEAQ (reference sequence). J gave up 6 bases and V 6 bases, and 6 bases lay outside the gene matches.

The rearrangement uses TRBV9 and TRBJ2-1; TRBD2 matches at 8 bases. This CDR3 has 15 amino acids. Germline V CDR1 and CDR2: SGDLS, YYNGEE. The trim removed 0 bases at V and 5 bases at J, leaving 4 bases unmatched. This CDR3 reads CASSVAGTSHNEQFF. CDR3 nucleotides: TGTGCCAGCAGCGTAGCAGGGACTAGTCACAATGAGCAGTTCTTC.

This clonotype was recorded many times. This sequence joins TRBV28 and TRBJ1-2, with D uncertain. From germline, CDR1 is MDHEN and CDR2 SYDVKM. Trimming took off 3 bases at V and 8 bases at J, with 4 bases between the two ends. This CDR3 contains 10 residues. CDR3 protein: CASSFVGYTF. The CDR3 nucleotides are TGTGCCAGCAGTTTTGTGGGCTACACCTTC.

This clonotype was picked up many times. The gene calls are TRBV20-1 and TRBJ2-1; D gene unclear. The CDR3 is made up of 10 amino acids. Germline-derived CDR1 and CDR2 are DFQATT and SNEGSKA (reference sequence). The ends were cut back, 3 bases at V and 10 bases at J, with 7 bases in the middle. Here the CDR3 reads CSARFEEQFF. The CDR3 coding sequence is TGCAGTGCTAGGTTCGAGGAGCAGTTCTTC.

This clonotype occurred many times. This chain uses TRBV20-1 with TRBJ2-1; D perhaps matches TRBD2 (5 bases). Germline V gene lookup returns CDR1 DFQATT and CDR2 SNEGSKA (reference sequence). The V end lost 1 base, the J end lost 5 bases, and 9 bases lay between the germline ends. CDR3 length: 13 amino acids. As DNA, the CDR3 is TGCAGTGCTAGAGCGGGGAGTAACAATGAGCAGTTCTTC. Protein sequence: CSARAGSNNEQFF.

The V gene is TRBV2, the J gene TRBJ2-7; D possibly matches TRBD1 or TRBD2 (5 bases each). The CDR3 runs to 13 residues. Germline V gene lookup returns CDR1 SNHLY and CDR2 FYNNEI. Trimming took 9 bases from V and 3 from J, leaving 15 bases between them. The CDR3 region has the DNA TGTGCCAGTATCCGGGACGGCCTCTACGAGCAGTACTTC. Residues: CASIRDGLYEQYF.

This clonotype has more than one count but fewer than ten. The V gene is TRBV12-3 or TRBV12-4, the J gene TRBJ1-4, with unresolved D. The V end was cut by 3 bases, the J end by 3 bases, with 5 bases between. The CDR3 is made up of 13 amino acids. As DNA, the CDR3 is TGTGCCAGCAGTTTGGTTCCTAATGAAAAACTGTTTTTT. Its protein product is CASSLVPNEKLFF.

The rearrangement links TRBV19 to TRBJ1-1; D call uncertain. Trimming cost V 6 bases and J 3 bases, with 8 bases left between them. Germline CDR1 is LNHDA and CDR2 is SQIVND (reference sequence). The CDR3 runs to 12 residues. The CDR3 nucleotides are TGTGCCAGTAGGAGGGAATACACTGAAGCTTTCTTT. As protein: CASRREYTEAFF.

The rearrangement links TRBV11-3 to TRBJ2-1, with 7 positions matching TRBD1. Germline V gene lookup returns CDR1 SGHNT and CDR2 YENEEA. The CDR3 has 15 residues. V was pared by 5 bases and J by 10 bases, with 14 bases of the junction left unmatched. This CDR3 reads CASSPRDREIGEQFF. The CDR3 DNA sequence: TGTGCCAGCAGCCCTCGGGACAGAGAAATAGGGGAGCAGTTCTTC.

This chain joins TRBV20-1 and TRBJ1-2; 7 bases are a match to TRBD1. Per the germline V gene, CDR1 is DFQATT and CDR2 is SNEGSKA (reference sequence). The CDR3 is 13 residues long. V dropped 0 bases and J dropped 6; count of bases not matched to a gene: 4. CDR3 sequence (DNA): TGCAGTGCTAGAGATAGGCAGGGGGATGGCTACACCTTC. This gives the protein CSARDRQGDGYTF.

In this sample, this clonotype turned up many times. This chain links TRBV7-2 with TRBJ1-1, with a possible D match to TRBD1 (6 bases). The CDR3 length is 15 residues. Per germline, CDR1 SGHTA and CDR2 FQGNSA. The V end was cut by 6 bases, the J end by 0 bases, with 14 bases between. The CDR3 DNA is TGTGCCAGCAGACGGACAGTAAACATGAACACTGAAGCTTTCTTT. Amino acid sequence: CASRRTVNMNTEAFF.

Ten or more counts support this clonotype. The V and J genes are TRBV24-1 and TRBJ2-1; D not resolved. Trimming took 4 bases from V and 2 from J, leaving 11 bases between them. CDR1 is KGHDR, CDR2 SFDVKD, per germline. The CDR3 sequence is 15 residues long. The CDR3 region is CATSDQSFPYNEQFF. Written as DNA, the CDR3 is TGTGCCACCAGTGACCAAAGCTTCCCCTACAATGAGCAGTTCTTC.

The gene calls are TRBV20-1 and TRBJ2-7, with 7 bases identical to TRBD2. With 1 base clipped from V and 9 bases from J, the junction kept 9 bases outside the gene matches. Per the germline V gene, CDR1 is DFQATT and CDR2 is SNEGSKA (reference sequence). CDR3 length: 13 residues. This CDR3 reads CSARVAGVATQYF. The CDR3 DNA sequence: TGCAGTGCTAGAGTGGCGGGAGTTGCCACGCAGTACTTC.

This rearrangement joins TRBV11-2 to TRBJ2-5; D remains ambiguous. V was clipped by 1 base and J by 1 base, with 7 bases between them. The CDR3 runs to 14 residues. The V gene's germline CDR1 is SGHAT and CDR2 FQNNGV. Here the CDR3 reads CASSLGWIQETQYF. The CDR3 DNA sequence: TGTGCCAGCAGCTTAGGGTGGATCCAAGAGACCCAGTACTTC.

The table lists this clonotype with a few counts. V gene TRBV5-1 combines with J gene TRBJ2-1; 7 bases fit TRBD2. The CDR3 sequence is 16 residues long. The germline CDR1 and CDR2 sequences are SGHRS and YFSETQ. V was pared by 4 bases and J by 5 bases, with 12 bases of the junction left unmatched. DNA of the CDR3: TGCGCCAGCAGCCCGGCCCCTAGCGGTGCTGACAATGAGCAGTTCTTC. Protein sequence: CASSPAPSGADNEQFF.

In this sample, this clonotype turned up many times. The V call is TRBV28, the J call TRBJ2-7; perhaps TRBD2 as D (6 bases). The CDR3 sequence is 15 residues long. Germline V CDR1 and CDR2: MDHEN, SYDVKM. Trimming removed 5 bases from V and 4 bases from J, with 18 bases in between. The CDR3: CASSPTRDFKYEQYV. Written as DNA, the CDR3 is TGTGCCAGCAGTCCGACCCGGGACTTTAAATACGAGCAGTACGTC.

This clonotype appeared a few times. The CDR3 DNA reads as TGTGCCACCAGCGAACGGACTAGCGGGAATCGGAATGAGCAGTTCTTC. This translates into CATSERTSGNRNEQFF. The chain uses TRBV15 and TRBJ2-1, with 12 bases matching TRBD2. Germline V gene data show CDR1 as LNHNV and CDR2 as YYDKDF (reference sequence). CDR3 length: 16 residues. Trimming at V came to 5 bases and at J to 7 bases, leaving 9 bases not matched to a gene. Full variable domain (remainder filled in from reference TRBV15 and TRBJ2-1): DAMVIQNPRYQVTQFGKPVTLSCSQTLNHNVMYWYQQKSSQAPKLLFHYYDKDFNNEADTPDNFQSRRPNTSFCFLDIRSPGLGDTAMYLCATSERTSGNRNEQFFGPGTRLTVL.

This CDR3 reads CASSVGDGYTF. The CDR3 coding sequence is TGTGCCAGCAGCGTAGGGGATGGCTACACCTTC. This chain joins TRBV9 and TRBJ1-2; D is unresolved. With 0 bases removed from V and 6 bases from J, the gap between germline ends came to 3 bases. CDR1 is SGDLS and CDR2 is YYNGEE in the germline V gene. This CDR3 comprises 11 residues.

This clonotype was detected many times. V gene TRBV20-1 combines with J gene TRBJ1-2; D is uncertain. Germline V gives CDR1 DFQATT, CDR2 SNEGSKA (reference sequence). The CDR3 extends over 16 amino acids. Trimming pared 6 bases from V and 2 bases from J, leaving 22 bases between. CDR3: CSAVKRGPGRNYGYTF. CDR3 bases: TGCAGTGCCGTCAAGCGAGGCCCCGGGCGGAACTATGGCTACACCTTC.

The V and J genes are TRBV6-1 and TRBJ2-1, with 11 nucleotides matching TRBD2. CDR3 length: 16 amino acids. V was clipped by 4 bases and J by 6 bases; unmatched bases: 8. The germline CDR1 and CDR2 sequences are MNHNS and SASEGT. The CDR3: CASSGPGLAAFNEQFF. The CDR3 nucleotides are TGTGCCAGCAGTGGACCGGGACTAGCGGCCTTCAATGAGCAGTTCTTC.

The gene calls are TRBV14 and TRBJ2-7; maybe TRBD2 (6 bases). This CDR3 is 13 amino acids long. V was cut by 0 bases and J by 6 bases, with 9 bases left in between. Germline assignment: CDR1 SGHDN and CDR2 FVKESK. The DNA of the CDR3 is TGTGCCAGCAGCCAAGATTGGGGAGGCGAGCAGTACTTC. Protein product: CASSQDWGGEQYF.

This clonotype was recorded many times. This chain joins TRBV4-1 and TRBJ1-6; 10 bases are shared with TRBD1. CDR1 is MGHRA, CDR2 YSYEKL, per germline. V was clipped by 3 bases and J by 3 bases; unmatched bases: 8. The CDR3 is 18 amino acids. The CDR3 protein is CASSHASGDRGYNSPLHF. In DNA form, the CDR3 reads TGCGCCAGCAGCCACGCCTCGGGGGACAGGGGCTATAATTCACCCCTCCACTTT.